What follows are 25 T cell receptor beta chains derived from one specimen sequenced in a study of cytomegalovirus exposure and HLA in healthy donors. Vbeta (60) and Jbeta (13) primers were used in the PCR. Libraries were prepared by immunoSEQ multiplex PCR; TCRdb keeps only in-frame clonotypes and omits some of them. The sample has around 170,000 clones; around 77% are singletons. Sequencing input: PBMCs. These receptors came from a man aged 60 to 75 in good health and CMV-seronegative.

The V call is TRBV6-6, the J call TRBJ2-1; D not certain. The germline V gene encodes CDR1 MNHNY and CDR2 SVGAGI (reference sequence). With 0 bases removed from V and 6 bases from J, the gap between germline ends came to 9 bases. The CDR3 length is 14 residues. As DNA, the CDR3 is TGTGCCAGCAGTTACTCGAGTATTGGCAATGAGCAGTTCTTC. It yields the protein CASSYSSIGNEQFF.

This chain connects TRBV2 to TRBJ2-5, with TRBD1 identical over 8 bases. CDR1 and CDR2 from the germline V gene are SNHLY and FYNNEI. V lost 5 bases and J lost 3; bases outside the gene matches: 8. The CDR3 sequence is 15 residues long. The CDR3 nucleotides are TGTGCCAGCAGTCTTGTGGGACAGGTAAAAGAGACCCAGTACTTC. Its translation is CASSLVGQVKETQYF.

This clone was detected once. This chain uses TRBV7-9 with TRBJ2-2, with 7 bases lining up with TRBD1. The CDR3 sequence is 15 residues long. V was pared by 5 bases and J by 6 bases, with 9 bases of the junction left unmatched. Germline CDR1 SEHNR, CDR2 FQNEAQ (reference sequence). This CDR3 is CASSPPDRRAGELFF. Here the CDR3 DNA reads TGTGCCAGCAGCCCACCGGACAGGCGGGCCGGGGAGCTGTTTTTT.

The chain couples TRBV4-1 to TRBJ1-4; no clear D gene. The germline CDR1 and CDR2 sequences are MGHRA and YSYEKL. This CDR3 is 15 amino acids long. The germline V and J ends were trimmed by 0 bases and 5 bases, with 10 bases remaining between them. CDR3 amino acids: CASSQDLDKNEKLFF. The CDR3 nucleotides read TGCGCCAGCAGCCAAGACCTCGACAAAAATGAAAAACTGTTTTTT.

V usage is TRBV28 and J usage is TRBJ1-4, with TRBD1 matching over 10 bases. V shed 6 bases and J 5 bases; nucleotides not matched to a gene: 12. The CDR3 runs 17 residues. The germline V gene has CDR1 MDHEN and CDR2 SYDVKM. CDR3 protein: CASRTGTGDRGNEKLFF. As DNA, the CDR3 is TGTGCCAGCAGAACCGGGACAGGGGACAGGGGAAATGAAAAACTGTTTTTT.

This sequence joins TRBV5-1 and TRBJ1-3, with D hard to call. The CDR3 is 12 residues long. Germline V CDR1 and CDR2: SGHRS, YFSETQ. Trimming took off 0 bases at V and 11 bases at J, with 9 bases between the two ends. The CDR3 region has the DNA TGCGCCAGCAGCTTGGACTTCAGGCCCATATATTTT. Translated, it gives CASSLDFRPIYF.

For this clone: Other nucleotide sequences in the sample specify the same CDR3. The chain combines TRBV11-2 with TRBJ2-7; 7 bases line up with TRBD1. The CDR3 totals 14 residues. CDR1 SGHAT and CDR2 FQNNGV come from the germline V gene. J gave up 2 bases and V 2 bases, and 3 bases lay outside the gene matches. For the CDR3, the DNA is TGTGCCAGCAGCTTATCACAGGGGACCTACGAGCAGTACTTC. Amino acid sequence: CASSLSQGTYEQYF.

The CDR3 coding sequence is TGTGCCAGCAGTAACGGACTCCAGACCTACGAGCAGTACTTC. Its translation is CASSNGLQTYEQYF. The chain employs TRBV28 and TRBJ2-7; D perhaps matches TRBD2 (5 bases). CDR3 length: 14 amino acids. Germline V gene data show CDR1 as MDHEN and CDR2 as SYDVKM. V was trimmed by 5 bases and J by 2 bases, leaving 13 bases between them.

The rearrangement joins TRBV5-1 to TRBJ2-7; 7 nucleotides match TRBD2. The CDR3 totals 14 residues. CDR1 SGHRS and CDR2 YFSETQ come from the germline V gene. V was pared by 3 bases and J by 4 bases, with 7 bases of the junction left unmatched. The CDR3 bases are TGCGCCAGCAGCTCGAACCCCGGGGGGTACGAGCAGTACTTC. It codes for CASSSNPGGYEQYF.

This clone was seen a handful of times. The chain combines TRBV28 with TRBJ2-7; 7 bases align to TRBD2. CDR1 MDHEN and CDR2 SYDVKM come from the germline V gene. V lost 6 bases, J lost 1 base, and 6 bases stayed unmatched. The CDR3 contains 14 residues. The CDR3 reads CASRLRESSYEQYF. The CDR3 region has the DNA TGTGCCAGCAGATTGCGGGAGTCGTCCTACGAGCAGTACTTC.

The V and J genes are TRBV13 and TRBJ2-3, with D maybe TRBD2 (5 bases). V was shortened by 2 bases and J by 4 bases, with 13 bases between the two germline ends. Germline values: CDR1 PRHDT, CDR2 FYEKMQ (reference sequence). There are 15 residues in the CDR3. This CDR3 is CASSLRGRSPDTQYF. In DNA form, the CDR3 reads TGTGCCAGCAGCTTACGGGGTCGGAGCCCAGATACGCAGTATTTT.

This sequence joins TRBV7-9 and TRBJ2-1; 8 nucleotides agree with TRBD2. CDR3 length: 11 amino acids. From germline, CDR1 is SEHNR and CDR2 FQNEAQ (reference sequence). Here the CDR3 DNA reads TGTGCTACCCGGGGGGGGTTTGAGCAGTTCTTC. Translating gives CATRGGFEQFF. The whole variable domain, filled in from reference TRBV7-9 and TRBJ2-1, reads DTGVSQNPRHKITKRGQNVTFRCDPISEHNRLYWYRQTLGQGPEFLTYFQNEAQLEKSRLLSDRFSAERPKGSFSTLEIQRTEQGDSAMYLCATRGGFEQFFGPGTRLTVL.

The V call is TRBV20-1, the J call TRBJ2-5; D gene unclear. The CDR3 sequence is 11 residues long. Trimming took 2 bases from V and 3 from J, leaving 4 bases between them. Germline CDR1 DFQATT, CDR2 SNEGSKA (reference sequence). The CDR3 sequence is CSARPEETQYF. CDR3 DNA: TGCAGTGCTAGACCTGAAGAGACCCAGTACTTC.

The V call is TRBV27, the J call TRBJ1-4; no firm D call. The CDR3 sequence is 14 residues long. Germline V gives CDR1 MNHEY, CDR2 SMNVEV (reference sequence). V lost 2 bases and J lost 0, with 4 bases in between. Here the CDR3 reads CASSLLSTNEKLFF. The DNA for the CDR3 is TGTGCCAGCAGTTTACTCTCAACTAATGAAAAACTGTTTTTT.

The chain combines TRBV6-5 with TRBJ1-2; D not certain. The CDR3 contains 15 residues. CDR1 and CDR2 from the germline V gene are MNHEY and SVGAGI. The V end lost 7 bases, the J end lost 0 bases, and 15 bases lay between the germline ends. The CDR3 loop reads CASKVGLSSNYGYTF. CDR3 DNA sequence: TGTGCCAGCAAGGTTGGGCTTTCATCTAACTATGGCTACACCTTC.

The chain couples TRBV4-1 to TRBJ2-2; perhaps TRBD2 as D (6 bases). Per germline, CDR1 MGHRA and CDR2 YSYEKL. Between the trimmed V and J ends, which lost 6 bases and 5 bases, there was a span of 16 bases. The CDR3 loop spans 15 amino acids. CDR3 amino acids: CASRPLSAGTGELFF. CDR3 bases: TGCGCCAGCAGACCCCTTAGCGCGGGAACCGGGGAGCTGTTTTTT.

The chain links TRBV9 to TRBJ2-3, with D perhaps TRBD1 (5 bases). V was shortened by 4 bases and J by 11 bases, with 23 bases between the two germline ends. CDR3 size: 15 residues. From germline, CDR1 is SGDLS and CDR2 YYNGEE. CDR3 amino acids: CASSRSEGVFREQYF. DNA for the CDR3: TGTGCCAGCAGCCGATCGGAAGGGGTATTCAGGGAGCAGTATTTT. Variable domain in full (rest from reference TRBV9 and TRBJ2-3): DSGVTQTPKHLITATGQRVTLRCSPRSGDLSVYWYQQSLDQGLQFLIQYYNGEERAKGNILERFSAQQFPDLHSELNLSSLELGDSALYFCASSRSEGVFREQYFGPGTRLTVL.

The chain has TRBV4-3 and TRBJ2-5, with a possible D match to TRBD2 (6 bases). Looked up from germline, CDR1 is LGHNA and CDR2 is YSLEER. V was trimmed by 0 bases and J by 5 bases, leaving 10 bases between them. This CDR3 region has 14 residues. CDR3 region: CASSQDRGRETQYF. The CDR3 DNA is TGCGCCAGCAGCCAAGATCGGGGGAGGGAGACCCAGTACTTC.

The V gene is TRBV6-1, the J gene TRBJ2-7, with TRBD1 matching over 7 bases. The germline V gene encodes CDR1 MNHNS and CDR2 SASEGT. V was clipped by 4 bases and J by 0 bases; unmatched bases: 3. This CDR3 region has 14 residues. CDR3 DNA sequence: TGTGCCAGCAGTGGGAACAGGGGCTCCTACGAGCAGTACTTC. This codes for CASSGNRGSYEQYF.

The chain joins TRBV5-5 to TRBJ1-4; D not resolved. CDR1 and CDR2 from the germline V gene are SGHKS and YYEKEE (reference sequence). V was cut by 5 bases and J by 5 bases, with 13 bases left in between. This CDR3 region has 14 residues. In nucleotides, the CDR3 is TGTGCCAGCAGTTCGTTTAGTGAAAATGAAAAACTGTTTTTT. It is translated as CASSSFSENEKLFF.

This chain links TRBV14 with TRBJ1-1; D perhaps matches TRBD1 (6 bases). V gave up 2 bases and J gave up 7 bases, with 11 bases separating them. Germline V gene sequence: CDR1 SGHDN, CDR2 FVKESK. The CDR3 has 13 amino acids. The CDR3 nucleotides are TGTGCCAGCAGCCAACCAGGACAGCTTGAAGCTTTCTTT. Translating gives CASSQPGQLEAFF.

In this sample, this clone turned up a few times. The J gene is TRBJ1-2, the V gene TRBV5-6, with 9 bases that match TRBD1. Germline V lookup: CDR1 SGHDT, CDR2 YYEEEE. The CDR3 covers 14 residues. V lost 4 bases and J lost 8; bases outside the gene matches: 9. CDR3 in DNA: TGTGCCAGCAGCCCGTACAGGGGGCTGCAGGGCTACACCTTC. Its translation is CASSPYRGLQGYTF. The full variable domain, with the rest looked up from reference TRBV5-6 and TRBJ1-2, is DAGVTQSPTHLIKTRGQQVTLRCSPKSGHDTVSWYQQALGQGPQFIFQYYEEEERQRGNFPDRFSGHQFPNYSSELNVNALLLGDSALYLCASSPYRGLQGYTFGSGTRLTVV.

This chain links TRBV11-2 with TRBJ2-3; TRBD2 is a possible D gene (5 bases). Germline V lookup: CDR1 SGHAT, CDR2 FQNNGV. The CDR3 totals 14 residues. V lost 2 bases to trimming and J lost 1 base, with 7 bases between them. Here the CDR3 reads CASSLISGTDTQYF. The DNA of the CDR3 is TGTGCCAGCAGCTTAATTAGCGGCACAGATACGCAGTATTTT.

The sample holds one count of this clone. The chain couples TRBV5-1 to TRBJ2-6, with 7 bases fitting TRBD1. Germline V lookup: CDR1 SGHRS, CDR2 YFSETQ. The V and J ends lost 2 bases and 2 bases, in that order; junction bases with no gene match: 10. The CDR3 runs to 18 residues. The CDR3, as DNA: TGCGCCAGCAGCTTCAGCACAGGGGTAGGTCCTGGGGCCAACGTCCTGACTTTC. It translates to CASSFSTGVGPGANVLTF. The whole variable domain, filled in from reference TRBV5-1 and TRBJ2-6, reads KAGVTQTPRYLIKTRGQQVTLSCSPISGHRSVSWYQQTPGQGLQFLFEYFSETQRNKGNFPGRFSGRQFSNSRSEMNVSTLELGDSALYLCASSFSTGVGPGANVLTFGAGSRLTVL.

The chain carries TRBV7-9 and TRBJ2-5, with 10 bases lining up with TRBD2. Germline V gene sequence: CDR1 SEHNR, CDR2 FQNEAQ (reference sequence). The CDR3 has 15 residues. With 5 bases clipped from V and 1 base from J, the junction kept 4 bases outside the gene matches. CDR3 nucleotides: TGTGCCAGCAGCCAAGAGCGGGGGGGCCAAGAGACCCAGTACTTC. Its protein is CASSQERGGQETQYF.